Listed below are T cell receptor beta chains from one sample, sequenced in a study of metastatic and nonmetastatic thyroid tumors. TCRdb re-clonotyped the PCR reads through MiXCR. The table lists more than 6,000 clones, 25% to 35% of them singletons, with roughly 20% in the top ten. Material for sequencing was tumor tissue. The origin of the receptors is a female donor with papillary thyroid cancer or a benign thyroid nodule (not recorded which). Some clones in this sample may be carry-over from other donors' samples. Both conserved end residues are part of each CDR3. A D gene is named only where the DNA matches it firmly. Rows give clone size only sometimes, using once, few, many, or a class for an expanded clone.

NA	NA	TRBV5-1	TRBJ1-2	TGCGCCAGCAGCCTGGGGGGGGCGGACTATGGCTACACCTTC	CASSLGGADYGYTF
NA	NA	TRBV6-6	TRBJ2-2	TGTGCCAGCAGTACTCAAGGACTTTCGAACACCGGGGAGCTGTTTTTT	CASSTQGLSNTGELFF
NA	medium-sized	TRBV20-1	TRBJ2-7	TGCAGTGCTAGAGGTTGGGAAGCCAGAGGGGGTAGCTCCTACGAGCAGTACTTC	CSARGWEARGGSSYEQYF
TRBD1	NA	TRBV6-1	TRBJ1-2	TGTGCCAGCAGTGCTCAGGGGGTCTATGGCTACACCTTC	CASSAQGVYGYTF
NA	once	TRBV20-1	TRBJ1-1	TGCAGTGCTTCCCCAGAGTGGGGCATGAACACTGAAGCTTTCTTT	CSASPEWGMNTEAFF
TRBD1	large	TRBV12-3/TRBV12-4	TRBJ2-7	TGTGCCAGCAGTTGGGGACAGGCCAGCTACGAGCAGTACTTC	CASSWGQASYEQYF
NA	medium-sized	TRBV11-2	TRBJ1-3	TGTGCCAGCAGCCAACAGGGAAACACCATATATTTT	CASSQQGNTIYF
NA	large	TRBV7-9	TRBJ1-5	TGTGCCAGCAGCTTAGACCAACAGCCCCAGCATTTT	CASSLDQQPQHF
NA	NA	TRBV20-1	TRBJ2-7	TGCAGTGCTAGAGGGCTAGCAGGTTACGAGCAGTACTTC	CSARGLAGYEQYF
TRBD2	NA	TRBV20-1	TRBJ2-7	TGCAGTGCCGATAGAGCGGGACTTACCTACGAGCAGTACTTC	CSADRAGLTYEQYF
NA	NA	TRBV19	TRBJ2-7	TGTGCCAGTAACAAGGGGCTTTGGGAAGAGCAGTACTTC	CASNKGLWEEQYF
TRBD1	medium-sized	TRBV28	TRBJ2-5	TGTGCCAGCAGTTTATCACAGGGGGCGCGTGTGGAGACCCAGTACTTC	CASSLSQGARVETQYF
NA	medium-sized	TRBV19	TRBJ1-5	TGTGCCAGTAGTATAGCGGGCGGACCCCAGCATTTT	CASSIAGGPQHF
TRBD2	NA	TRBV27	TRBJ2-1	TGTGCCAGCAGTTCCAGACTAGCGGGAGGGACCAATGAGCAGTTCTTC	CASSSRLAGGTNEQFF
TRBD1	once	TRBV11-1	TRBJ2-7	TGTGCCAGCAGCTTAGGACGAGGGGGCGAAATGGACGAGCAGTACTTC	CASSLGRGGEMDEQYF
NA	NA	TRBV6-5	TRBJ2-7	TGTGCCAGCAGTTACCGAGATGTCTACGAGCAGTACTTC	CASSYRDVYEQYF
NA	NA	TRBV11-1	TRBJ2-2	TGTGCCAGCAGCTTTACCCGGGGGGAGCTGTTTTTT	CASSFTRGELFF
TRBD2	NA	TRBV28	TRBJ2-3	TGTGCCAGCAGCTCGGGACTAGCGAACGCGCAGTATTTT	CASSSGLANAQYF
TRBD2	many	TRBV14	TRBJ2-5	TGTGCCAGCAGCCAAGGGGTGACTAGCCGAATGGAGACCCAGTACTTC	CASSQGVTSRMETQYF
TRBD2	medium-sized	TRBV7-2	TRBJ2-3	TGTGCCAGCCGTCAAGGATGGGGCGGGGGAGGGGCAGATACGCAGTATTTT	CASRQGWGGGGADTQYF
TRBD1	NA	TRBV6-5	TRBJ2-7	TGTGCCAGCAGTTACGCCGGGACAGGGTACTACGAGCAGTACTTC	CASSYAGTGYYEQYF
TRBD1	once	TRBV6-1	TRBJ2-7	TGCGCCAGAGGAATGGCCTCGGGACAGGGCCTCTACGAGCAGTACTTC	CARGMASGQGLYEQYF
TRBD1	many	TRBV29-1	TRBJ1-5	TGCAGCGTACGAACAGGGGGCGCCGGCAATCAGCCCCAGCATTTT	CSVRTGGAGNQPQHF
NA	few	TRBV6-1	TRBJ2-7	TGTGCCAGCAGCCCACGGGGCGAGCAGTACTTC	CASSPRGEQYF
NA	many	TRBV29-1	TRBJ2-5	TGCAGCGTTGAAACGGAGGGGGCGCGAGAGACCCAGTACTTC	CSVETEGARETQYF
NA	few	TRBV6-2/TRBV6-3	TRBJ2-7	TGTGCCAGCAGTTACCCGATAGGAGGGGGAAGATCCTACGAGCAGTACTTC	CASSYPIGGGRSYEQYF
TRBD2	many	TRBV4-2	TRBJ2-1	TGTGCCAGCAGCCTTAATGCGGGAGGGCCAAGGAATGAGCAGTTCTTC	CASSLNAGGPRNEQFF
TRBD2	NA	TRBV7-2	TRBJ2-1	TGTGAAGGCAGCCTAGCGGGAGTCTACAATGAGCAGTTCTTC	CEGSLAGVYNEQFF
NA	medium-sized	TRBV2	TRBJ2-1	TGTGCCAGCATTCGAGAGTCGGGTGAGAATGAGCAGTTCTTC	CASIRESGENEQFF
NA	medium-sized	TRBV2	TRBJ2-3	TGTGCCACCATCGGGAGTAACCGCACAGATACGCAGTATTTT	CATIGSNRTDTQYF
NA	NA	TRBV25-1	TRBJ2-5	TGTGCCAGCAGGAAGGGGGGGGCCGGTGAGACCCAGTACTTC	CASRKGGAGETQYF
NA	medium-sized	TRBV12-3/TRBV12-4	TRBJ2-3	TGTGCCAGCAGTTTATCATCAGATACGCAGTATTTT	CASSLSSDTQYF
TRBD2	NA	TRBV6-5	TRBJ2-3	TGTGCCAGCAGTTACACACTAGCGGGAGTTACAGATACGCAGTATTTT	CASSYTLAGVTDTQYF
TRBD1	few	TRBV6-1	TRBJ2-5	TGTGCCAGCAAAGCTTCAGGACAGGGGGGACGAGAGACCCAGTACTTC	CASKASGQGGRETQYF
TRBD2	few	TRBV6-1	TRBJ2-1	TGTGCCAGCAGTGACGGGACTAGCGGCTACAATGAGCAGTTCTTC	CASSDGTSGYNEQFF